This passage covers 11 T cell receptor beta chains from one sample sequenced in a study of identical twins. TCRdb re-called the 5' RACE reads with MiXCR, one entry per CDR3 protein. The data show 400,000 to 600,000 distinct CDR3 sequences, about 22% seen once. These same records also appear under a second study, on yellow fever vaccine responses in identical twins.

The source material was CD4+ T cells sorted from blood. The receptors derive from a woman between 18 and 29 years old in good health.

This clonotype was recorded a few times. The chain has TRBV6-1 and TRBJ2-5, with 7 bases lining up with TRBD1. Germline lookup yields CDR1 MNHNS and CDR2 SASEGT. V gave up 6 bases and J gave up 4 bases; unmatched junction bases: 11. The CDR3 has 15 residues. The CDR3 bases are TGTGCCAGCAGCCTAACCCAGGGGGACGTAGAGACCCAGTACTTC. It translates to CASSLTQGDVETQYF.

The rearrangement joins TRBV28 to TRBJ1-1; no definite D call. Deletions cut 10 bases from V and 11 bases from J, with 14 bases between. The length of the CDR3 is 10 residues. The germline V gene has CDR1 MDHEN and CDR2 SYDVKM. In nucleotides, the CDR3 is TGTGCCACCTGGACGGAGGTGGCTTTCTTT. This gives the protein CATWTEVAFF.

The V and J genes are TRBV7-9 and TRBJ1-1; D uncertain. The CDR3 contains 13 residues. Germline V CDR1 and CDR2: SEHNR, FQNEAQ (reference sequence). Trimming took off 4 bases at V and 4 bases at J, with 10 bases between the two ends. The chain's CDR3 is CASSSEWSTEAFF. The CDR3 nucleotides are TGTGCCAGCAGCTCCGAATGGAGCACTGAAGCTTTCTTT.

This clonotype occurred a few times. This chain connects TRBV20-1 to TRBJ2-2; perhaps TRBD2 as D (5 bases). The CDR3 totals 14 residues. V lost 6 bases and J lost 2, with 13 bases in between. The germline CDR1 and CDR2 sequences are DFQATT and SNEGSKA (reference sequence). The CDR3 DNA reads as TGCAGTGCCCGCCGGGGATCAAACACCGGGGAGCTGTTTTTT. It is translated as CSARRGSNTGELFF.

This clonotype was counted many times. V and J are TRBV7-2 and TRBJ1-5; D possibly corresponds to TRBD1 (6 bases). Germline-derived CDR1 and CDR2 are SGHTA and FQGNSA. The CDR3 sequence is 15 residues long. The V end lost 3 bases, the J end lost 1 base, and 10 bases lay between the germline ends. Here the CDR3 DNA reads TGTGCCAGCAGCTTGGGGCAGGGGAGCAATCAGCCCCAGCATTTT. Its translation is CASSLGQGSNQPQHF.

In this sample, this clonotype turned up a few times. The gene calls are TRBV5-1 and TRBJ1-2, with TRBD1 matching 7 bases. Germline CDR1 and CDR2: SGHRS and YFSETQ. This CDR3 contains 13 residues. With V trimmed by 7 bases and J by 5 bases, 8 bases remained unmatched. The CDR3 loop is CASAPGQPYGYTF. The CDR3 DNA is TGCGCCAGCGCCCCGGGACAGCCTTATGGCTACACCTTC.

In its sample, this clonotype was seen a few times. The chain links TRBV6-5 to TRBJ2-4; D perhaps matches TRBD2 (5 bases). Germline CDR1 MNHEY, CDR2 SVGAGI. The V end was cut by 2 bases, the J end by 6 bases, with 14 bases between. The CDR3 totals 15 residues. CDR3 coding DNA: TGTGCCAGCAGTTACGGTCCTCCGGCGGGAAACATTCAGTACTTC. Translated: CASSYGPPAGNIQYF.

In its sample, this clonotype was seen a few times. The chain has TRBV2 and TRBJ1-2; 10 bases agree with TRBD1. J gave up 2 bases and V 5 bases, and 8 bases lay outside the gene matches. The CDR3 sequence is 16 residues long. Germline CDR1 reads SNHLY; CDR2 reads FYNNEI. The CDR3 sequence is CASSTTGTGANYGYTF. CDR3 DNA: TGTGCCAGCAGTACTACCGGGACAGGGGCGAACTATGGCTACACCTTC.

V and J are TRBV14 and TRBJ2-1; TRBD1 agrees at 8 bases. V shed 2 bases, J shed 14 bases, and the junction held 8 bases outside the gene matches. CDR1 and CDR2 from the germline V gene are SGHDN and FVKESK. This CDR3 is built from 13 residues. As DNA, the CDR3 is TGTGCCAGCAGCCAACTGGACAGGGACTCCGAGTTCTTC. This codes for CASSQLDRDSEFF.

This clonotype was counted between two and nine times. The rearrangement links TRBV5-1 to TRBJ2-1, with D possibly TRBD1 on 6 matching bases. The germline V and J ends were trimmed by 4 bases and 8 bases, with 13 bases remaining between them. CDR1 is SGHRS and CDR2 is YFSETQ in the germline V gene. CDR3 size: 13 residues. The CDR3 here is CASSIDNRDEQFF. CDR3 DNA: TGCGCCAGCAGCATAGACAACAGGGATGAGCAGTTCTTC.

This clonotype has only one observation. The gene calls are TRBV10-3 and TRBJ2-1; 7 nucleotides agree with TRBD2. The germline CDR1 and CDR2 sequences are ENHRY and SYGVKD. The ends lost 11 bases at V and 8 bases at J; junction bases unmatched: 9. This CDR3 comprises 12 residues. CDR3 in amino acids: CASKGSGDEQFF. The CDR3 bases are TGTGCCTCCAAAGGGAGCGGGGATGAGCAGTTCTTC.